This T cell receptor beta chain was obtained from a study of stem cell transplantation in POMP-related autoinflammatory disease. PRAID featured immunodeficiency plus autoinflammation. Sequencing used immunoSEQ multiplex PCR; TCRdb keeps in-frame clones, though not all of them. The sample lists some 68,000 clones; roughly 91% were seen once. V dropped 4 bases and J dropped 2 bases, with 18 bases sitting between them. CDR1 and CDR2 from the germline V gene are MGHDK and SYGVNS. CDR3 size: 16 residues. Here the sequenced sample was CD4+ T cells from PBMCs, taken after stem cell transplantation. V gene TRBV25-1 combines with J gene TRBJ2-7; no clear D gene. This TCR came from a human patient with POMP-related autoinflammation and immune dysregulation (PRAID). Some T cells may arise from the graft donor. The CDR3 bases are TGTGCCAGCAGTGCCTCCTCCCCGGATCCTCCCTACGAGCAGTACTTC. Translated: CASSASSPDPPYEQYF.